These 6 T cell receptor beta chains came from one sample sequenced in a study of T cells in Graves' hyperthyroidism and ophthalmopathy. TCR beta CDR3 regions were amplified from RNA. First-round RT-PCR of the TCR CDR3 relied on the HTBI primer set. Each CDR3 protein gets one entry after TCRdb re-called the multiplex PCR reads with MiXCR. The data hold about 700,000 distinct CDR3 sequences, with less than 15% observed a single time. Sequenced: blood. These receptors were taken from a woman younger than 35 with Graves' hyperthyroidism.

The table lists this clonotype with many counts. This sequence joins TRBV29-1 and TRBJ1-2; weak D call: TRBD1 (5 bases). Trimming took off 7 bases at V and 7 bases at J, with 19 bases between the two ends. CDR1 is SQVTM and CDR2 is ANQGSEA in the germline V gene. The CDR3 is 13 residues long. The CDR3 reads CSAGDGAFGGYTF. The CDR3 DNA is TGCAGCGCCGGGGACGGCGCCTTCGGTGGCTACACCTTC.

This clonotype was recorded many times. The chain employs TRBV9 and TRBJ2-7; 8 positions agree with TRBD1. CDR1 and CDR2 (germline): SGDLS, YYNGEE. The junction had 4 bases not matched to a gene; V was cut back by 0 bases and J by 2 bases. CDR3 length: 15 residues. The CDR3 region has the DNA TGTGCCAGCAGCGTAGGGACAGGGTCAGCCTACGAGCAGTACTTC. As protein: CASSVGTGSAYEQYF.

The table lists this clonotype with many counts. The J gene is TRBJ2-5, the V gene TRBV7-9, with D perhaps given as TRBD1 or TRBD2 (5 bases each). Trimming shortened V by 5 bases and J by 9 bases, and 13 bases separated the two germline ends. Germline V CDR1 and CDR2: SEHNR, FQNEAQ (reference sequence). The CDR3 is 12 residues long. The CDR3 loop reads CASSADRGSQYF. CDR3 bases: TGTGCCAGCAGCGCAGATCGGGGCTCCCAGTACTTC.

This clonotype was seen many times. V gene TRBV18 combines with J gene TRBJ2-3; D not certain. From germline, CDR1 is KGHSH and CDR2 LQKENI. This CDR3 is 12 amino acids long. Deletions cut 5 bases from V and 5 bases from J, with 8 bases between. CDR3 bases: TGTGCCAGCTCAGTGTATGGAGATACGCAGTATTTT. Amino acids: CASSVYGDTQYF.

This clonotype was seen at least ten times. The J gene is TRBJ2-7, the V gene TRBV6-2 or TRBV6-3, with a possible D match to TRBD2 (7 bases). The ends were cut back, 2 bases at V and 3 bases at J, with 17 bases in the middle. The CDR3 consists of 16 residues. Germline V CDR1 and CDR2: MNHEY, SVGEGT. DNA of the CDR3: TGTGCCAGCAGTTACCGGCGCGGGGGCCTGAGCTACGAGCAGTACTTC. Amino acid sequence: CASSYRRGGLSYEQYF.

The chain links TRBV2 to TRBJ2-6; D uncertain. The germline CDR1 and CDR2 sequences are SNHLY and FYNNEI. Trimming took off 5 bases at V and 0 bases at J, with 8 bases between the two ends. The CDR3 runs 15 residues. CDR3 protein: CASSHENSGANVLTF. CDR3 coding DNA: TGTGCCAGCAGTCACGAGAACTCTGGGGCCAACGTCCTGACTTTC. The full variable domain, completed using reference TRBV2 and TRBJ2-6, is EPEVTQTPSHQVTQMGQEVILRCVPISNHLYFYWYRQILGQKVEFLVSFYNNEISEKSEIFDDQFSVERPDGSNFTLKIRSTKLEDSAMYFCASSHENSGANVLTFGAGSRLTVL.